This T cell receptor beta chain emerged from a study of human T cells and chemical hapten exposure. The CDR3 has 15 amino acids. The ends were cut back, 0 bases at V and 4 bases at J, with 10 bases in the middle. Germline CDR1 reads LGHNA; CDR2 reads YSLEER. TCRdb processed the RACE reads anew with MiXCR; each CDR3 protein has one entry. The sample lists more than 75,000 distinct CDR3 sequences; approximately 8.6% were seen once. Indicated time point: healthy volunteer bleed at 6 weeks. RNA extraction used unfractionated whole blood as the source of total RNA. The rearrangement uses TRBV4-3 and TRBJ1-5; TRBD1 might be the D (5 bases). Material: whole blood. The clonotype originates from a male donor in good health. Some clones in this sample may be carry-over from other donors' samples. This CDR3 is CASSQDRDRNQPQHF. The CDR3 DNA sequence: TGCGCCAGCAGCCAAGACAGGGACCGGAATCAGCCCCAGCATTTT.